The clone carrying this TCR beta chain was counted between two and nine times. In TCRdb, the reads were re-called with MiXCR into one record per CDR3 protein. The sample lists about 8,300 distinct CDR3 sequences; over 12% were seen once. The V and J ends lost 5 bases and 1 base respectively, with 10 bases between them. CDR1 and CDR2 from the germline V gene are LNHDA and SQIVND (reference sequence). The CDR3 spans 14 residues. This record belongs to a study of liver allograft versus peripheral blood T cells. Study-level information: Graft-liver T cell receptor repertoires were compared against recipient peripheral blood repertoires.

The chain carries TRBV19 and TRBJ2-3; no firm D call. This receptor was obtained from a human patient who had a liver transplant. The graft donor may be the source of some T cells. The chain's CDR3 is CASSPLMGTDTQYF. The DNA for the CDR3 is TGTGCCAGTAGTCCCCTTATGGGCACAGATACGCAGTATTTT.